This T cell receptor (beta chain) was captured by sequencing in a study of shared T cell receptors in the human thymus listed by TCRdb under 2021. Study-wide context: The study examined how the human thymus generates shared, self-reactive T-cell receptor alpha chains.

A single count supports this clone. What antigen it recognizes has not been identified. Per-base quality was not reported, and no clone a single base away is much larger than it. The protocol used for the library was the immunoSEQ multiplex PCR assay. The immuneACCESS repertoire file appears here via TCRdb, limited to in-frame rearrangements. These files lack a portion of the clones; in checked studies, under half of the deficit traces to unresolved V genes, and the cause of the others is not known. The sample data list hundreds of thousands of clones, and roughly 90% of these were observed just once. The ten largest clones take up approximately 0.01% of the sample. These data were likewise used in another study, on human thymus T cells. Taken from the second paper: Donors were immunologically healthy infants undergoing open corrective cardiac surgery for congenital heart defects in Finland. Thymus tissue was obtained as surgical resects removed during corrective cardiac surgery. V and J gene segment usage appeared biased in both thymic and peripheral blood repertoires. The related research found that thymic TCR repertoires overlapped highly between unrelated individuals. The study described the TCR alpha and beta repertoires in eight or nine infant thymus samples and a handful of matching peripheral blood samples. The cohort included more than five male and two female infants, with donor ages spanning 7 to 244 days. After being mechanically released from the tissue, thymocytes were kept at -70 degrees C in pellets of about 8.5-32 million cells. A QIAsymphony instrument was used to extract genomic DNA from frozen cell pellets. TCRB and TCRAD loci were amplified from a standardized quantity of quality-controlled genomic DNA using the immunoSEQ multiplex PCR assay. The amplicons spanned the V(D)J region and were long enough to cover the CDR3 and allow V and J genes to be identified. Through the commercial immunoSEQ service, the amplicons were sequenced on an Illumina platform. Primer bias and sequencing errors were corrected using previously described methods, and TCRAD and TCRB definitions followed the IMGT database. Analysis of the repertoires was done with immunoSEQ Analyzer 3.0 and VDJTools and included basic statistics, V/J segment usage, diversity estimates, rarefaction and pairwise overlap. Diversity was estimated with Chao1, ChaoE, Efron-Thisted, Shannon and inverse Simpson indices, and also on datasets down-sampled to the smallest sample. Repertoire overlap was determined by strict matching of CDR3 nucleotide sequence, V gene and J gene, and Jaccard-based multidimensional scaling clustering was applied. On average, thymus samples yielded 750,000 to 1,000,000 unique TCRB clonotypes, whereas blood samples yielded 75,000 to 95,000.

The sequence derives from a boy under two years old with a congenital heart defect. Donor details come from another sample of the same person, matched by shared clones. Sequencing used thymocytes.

The CDR3 has the sequence CASSFSGSVLSYEQYF. The DNA reads TGTGCCAGCAGCTTCAGCGGGAGCGTATTGTCCTACGAGCAGTACTTC. The V gene is TRBV13 and the J gene is TRBJ2-7; 8 bases in between match TRBD2. V loses 3 bases at its end and J loses 1 base; junction bases beyond the gene matches: 8. CDR3 length: 16 amino acids, cysteine to phenylalanine. The kept DNA is CDR3 alone, 48 bases in frame from the first base. CDR1 and CDR2, per the germline V gene (reference sequence), are PRHDT and FYEKMQ.